Below, 15 T cell receptor beta chains from the same sample are listed, as sequenced in a study of blood T cell repertoires in COVID-19 (dated by TCRdb to 2020 to 2021). The method was the immunoSEQ multiplex PCR assay. Sourced from immuneACCESS, this table was stored by TCRdb with only in-frame sequences that have V and J called. A share of the clones is absent; for the studies checked, an unresolved V gene accounts for under half, and the remainder has no known explanation. Here the sample has some 120,000 clones; roughly nine tenths occur a single time. The ten largest clones add up to under 4.5% of the sample. The sequenced sample was peripheral blood. These receptor sequences come from a man over 45 with active COVID-19.

The gene calls are TRBV25-1 and TRBJ1-3; D is perhaps TRBD1 (5 bases). V was clipped by 3 bases and J by 4 bases, with 22 bases between them. Germline lookup yields CDR1 MGHDK and CDR2 SYGVNS. This CDR3 contains 18 residues. For the CDR3, the DNA is TGTGCCAGCAGTGAGCCAGGTGGGGCAGGGCAGATCGGAAACACCATATATTTT. Translated: CASSEPGGAGQIGNTIYF.

This chain links TRBV5-1 with TRBJ1-1; D remains unclear. The length of the CDR3 is 13 residues. V dropped 3 bases and J dropped 11 bases, with 17 bases sitting between them. The germline V gene encodes CDR1 SGHRS and CDR2 YFSETQ. The DNA of the CDR3 is TGCGCCAGCAGCTCGAGACCGAATAGGGAGGCTTTCTTT. It specifies CASSSRPNREAFF.

This clone was observed a few times. This sequence joins TRBV11-2 and TRBJ2-7; TRBD1 might be the D (6 bases). Germline values: CDR1 SGHAT, CDR2 FQNNGV. Trimming took off 2 bases at V and 5 bases at J, with 13 bases between the two ends. There are 14 residues in the CDR3. The CDR3 nucleotides are TGTGCCAGCAGCTTAAATAAGGCAGGGGACGAGCAGTACTTC. Translated: CASSLNKAGDEQYF.

This rearrangement joins TRBV10-2 to TRBJ2-7; 8 bases are shared with TRBD2. J gave up 3 bases and V 7 bases, and 2 bases lay outside the gene matches. CDR1 and CDR2 from the germline V gene are WSHSY and SAAADI. This CDR3 contains 12 residues. CDR3: CASIAGGYEQYF. In DNA, the CDR3 is TGCGCCAGCATTGCGGGGGGCTACGAGCAGTACTTC.

The J gene is TRBJ1-2, the V gene TRBV5-1, with 10 bases fitting TRBD1. Germline loops: CDR1 SGHRS, CDR2 YFSETQ. The ends lost 3 bases at V and 6 bases at J; junction bases unmatched: 2. The CDR3 is made up of 13 amino acids. CDR3 loop: CASSSGTGDGYTF. CDR3 nucleotide sequence: TGCGCCAGCAGCTCCGGGACAGGGGATGGCTACACCTTC.

V and J are TRBV30 and TRBJ2-2, with D unclear. The CDR3 runs to 12 residues. The V and J ends lost 5 bases and 2 bases respectively, with 6 bases between them. Germline CDR1 is GTSNPN and CDR2 is SVGIG (reference sequence). The chain's CDR3 is CAWQLNTGELFF. CDR3 nucleotide sequence: TGTGCCTGGCAGTTAAACACCGGGGAGCTGTTTTTT.

The count of this clone is one. CDR3 amino acids: CASSAGTSGGDTQYF. The CDR3, as DNA: TGCGCCAGCAGCGCCGGGACTAGCGGAGGGGATACGCAGTATTTT. The chain combines TRBV5-1 with TRBJ2-3; 11 nucleotides line up with TRBD2. The length of the CDR3 is 15 residues. Germline CDR1 reads SGHRS; CDR2 reads YFSETQ. Germline trimming cut 4 bases from V and 6 bases from J; bases unmatched to any gene: 7.

This sequence joins TRBV16 and TRBJ2-1, with D unresolved. This CDR3 spans 15 amino acids. The germline V gene has CDR1 KGHSY and CDR2 FQNENV. Trimming removed 1 base from V and 4 bases from J, with 11 bases in between. CDR3 coding DNA: TGTGCCAGCAGCCAATTAGGCGGTTTGTACAATGAGCAGTTCTTC. It codes for CASSQLGGLYNEQFF.

With respect to this clone: The same CDR3 arises from other DNA sequences in this sample as well. The chain joins TRBV6-5 to TRBJ1-6, with 7 bases aligning to TRBD1. Trimming cost V 6 bases and J 7 bases; bases outside gene matches: 6. CDR3 length: 14 amino acids. Per the germline V gene, CDR1 is MNHEY and CDR2 is SVGAGI. CDR3: CASSSGTENSPLHF. CDR3 coding DNA: TGTGCCAGCAGCTCCGGGACAGAAAATTCACCCCTCCACTTT.

The chain couples TRBV5-1 to TRBJ2-5, with 10 bases aligning to TRBD1. The germline gives CDR1 SGHRS, CDR2 YFSETQ. The V segment lost 4 bases and the J segment 4 bases; nucleotides outside the gene matches: 7. The CDR3 runs 15 residues. The CDR3: CASSVSGTGAETQYF. CDR3 nucleotides: TGCGCCAGCAGCGTATCCGGGACAGGGGCAGAGACCCAGTACTTC.

The chain combines TRBV24-1 with TRBJ2-2; possible D gene TRBD2, 5 bases. V was shortened by 7 bases and J by 4 bases, with 15 bases between the two germline ends. The CDR3 contains 15 residues. Germline V gives CDR1 KGHDR, CDR2 SFDVKD. The CDR3 nucleotides read TGTGCCACCAGCAAACCCTTGGAGGCCACCGGGGAGCTGTTTTTT. Its protein product is CATSKPLEATGELFF.

The chain joins TRBV7-9 to TRBJ2-2, with D unresolved. V was pared by 3 bases and J by 1 base, with 6 bases between. The V gene's germline CDR1 is SEHNR and CDR2 FQNEAQ (reference sequence). The CDR3 loop spans 14 amino acids. The CDR3 region has the DNA TGTGCCAGCAGCTTGCGACAGAACACCGGGGAGCTGTTTTTT. This translates into CASSLRQNTGELFF.

The chain has TRBV12-2 and TRBJ1-1; the listed D gene, TRBD1, was not tested against the DNA. TRBV12-2 is tagged as a pseudogene. The CDR3 is 14 amino acids. This CDR3 is CASLPGLRNTEAFF. The CDR3 DNA reads as TGTGCAAGTCTTCCAGGGCTGAGAAACACTGAAGCTTTCTTT.

The V call is TRBV7-9, the J call TRBJ2-3; 10 nucleotides line up with TRBD2. The CDR3 spans 17 residues. CDR1 and CDR2 from the germline V gene are SEHNR and FQNEAQ (reference sequence). The trim removed 1 base at V and 4 bases at J, leaving 8 bases unmatched. CDR3 region: CASSLGQAGGPADTQYF. In DNA form, the CDR3 reads TGTGCCAGCAGCTTAGGCCAAGCGGGAGGGCCCGCAGATACGCAGTATTTT.

This chain links TRBV7-7 with TRBJ2-2; maybe TRBD1 (8 bases). The V gene's germline CDR1 is SSHAT and CDR2 FNYEAQ (reference sequence). V gave up 5 bases and J gave up 5 bases, with 21 bases separating them. There are 17 residues in the CDR3. The DNA of the CDR3 is TGTGCCAGCAGCACCCGGGGGGACAGGTTATCAACCGGGGAGCTGTTTTTT. This sequence encodes CASSTRGDRLSTGELFF.